These T cell receptor beta chains were read from a single sample in a study of blood T cell repertoires in COVID-19. TCRdb's copy holds only in-frame clones and misses some; the assay was immunoSEQ multiplex PCR. The top ten clones hold around 2.1% of a sample with approximately 120,000 clones, around nine tenths of them seen once. Sequenced sample: peripheral blood. All receptors come from a middle-aged man with COVID-19, enrolled during active disease. CDR3s include the opening cysteine and the closing phenylalanine or tryptophan.

j_call v_call cdr3_aa
TRBJ2-3 TRBV4-1 CASRRGLPSTDTQYF
TRBJ1-2 TRBV10-3 CAIREPGQTNYGYTF
TRBJ2-1 TRBV29-1 CSVEDLPSGRAYNEQFF
TRBJ2-1 TRBV7-9 CASSPWAGGNYNEQFF
TRBJ1-5 TRBV30 CAWSSQGEQPQHF
TRBJ1-1 TRBV11-2 CASTYGTGGREAFF
TRBJ2-2 TRBV30 CAWSRWEGTGELFF
TRBJ1-1 TRBV30 CAWNERGYTEAFF
TRBJ2-4 TRBV28 CASSPTGTAKNIQYF
TRBJ2-1 TRBV30 CAWTAHRQGTRTNNEQFF
TRBJ2-1 TRBV23-1 CASSQARPSRPYNEQFF
TRBJ2-3 TRBV4-1 CASSPEGLAGDTQYF
TRBJ2-5 TRBV30 CAWTRQGTETQYF
TRBJ2-7 TRBV9 CASSVVPQMEKQYF
TRBJ2-7 TRBV5-1 CASSLATGGDEQYF
TRBJ1-2 TRBV3-1/TRBV3-2 CASSRGDRGYGYTF
TRBJ2-1 TRBV25-1 CASSEREHHNEQFF
TRBJ2-7 TRBV12-2 CASRHSVPPCEAPYEQYF
TRBJ1-2 TRBV7-8 CASSLVGTGGGYGYTF
TRBJ2-5 TRBV7-8 CASSLGPWGLGETQYF
TRBJ2-7 TRBV18 CASSPKPTSGTTIGYYEQYF
TRBJ2-7 TRBV7-2 CASSFLRQGYEQYF
TRBJ1-4 TRBV28 CASRLTGTDEKLFF
TRBJ2-3 TRBV6-6 CASSYWDSTDTQYF
TRBJ2-7 TRBV4-3 CASSYSGTGEAYEQYF
TRBJ2-7 TRBV2 CASSFWADSSYEQYF
TRBJ2-1 TRBV3-1/TRBV3-2 CASSQAAAGEQFF
TRBJ2-2 TRBV19 CASSITGTGFGELFF
TRBJ1-5 TRBV12-3/TRBV12-4 CASTGQFNQPQHF
TRBJ2-7 TRBV19 CASSSLGVYEQYF
TRBJ2-3 TRBV5-1 CASSPRPRPDTQYF
TRBJ2-7 TRBV9 CASSVEWGPTYEQYF
TRBJ1-2 TRBV9 CASSVGPGVDGYTF
TRBJ1-3 TRBV3-1/TRBV3-2 CASSLAGGDENTIYF
TRBJ1-5 TRBV5-1 CASSLAGNSNQPQHF
TRBJ1-4 TRBV30 CAWSVQGVREKLFF
TRBJ1-1 TRBV5-6 CASSFRGAGGTEAFF
TRBJ2-1 TRBV15 CATSRDWRVNNEQFF
TRBJ2-5 TRBV30 CAWSVGGLETQYF